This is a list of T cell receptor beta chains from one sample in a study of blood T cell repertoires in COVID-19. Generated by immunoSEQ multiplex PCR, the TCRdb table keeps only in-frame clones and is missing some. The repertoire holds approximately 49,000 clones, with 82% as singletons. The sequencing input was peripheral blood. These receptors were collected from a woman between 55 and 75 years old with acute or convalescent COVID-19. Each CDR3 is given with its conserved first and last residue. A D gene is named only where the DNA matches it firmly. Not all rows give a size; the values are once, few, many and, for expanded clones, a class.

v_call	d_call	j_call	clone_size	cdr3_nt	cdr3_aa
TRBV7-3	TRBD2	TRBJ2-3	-	TGTGCCAGCAGCAGTAGCGGGGGTGGTTTTGGCACAGATACGCAGTATTTT	CASSSSGGGFGTDTQYF
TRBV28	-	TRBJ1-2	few	TGTGCCAGCAAAGGATCAGGGAACTATGGCTACACCTTC	CASKGSGNYGYTF
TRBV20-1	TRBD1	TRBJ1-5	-	TGCAGTGCTAGTCGCAATCGGGGACAGAGCAATCAGCCCCAGCATTTT	CSASRNRGQSNQPQHF
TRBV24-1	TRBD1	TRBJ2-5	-	TGTGCCACCAGTGGAGGACAGGGACAAGAGACCCAGTACTTC	CATSGGQGQETQYF
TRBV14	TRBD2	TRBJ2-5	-	TGTGCCAGCAGCCGTAAAGACCTAGCGGGGGGGATCTTGGAGACCCAGTACTTC	CASSRKDLAGGILETQYF
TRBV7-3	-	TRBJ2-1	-	TGTGCCAGCAGCTCCTCGCGCGGCAATGAGCAGTTCTTC	CASSSSRGNEQFF
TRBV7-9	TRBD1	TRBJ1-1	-	TGTGCCAGCAGCTTGACTACAGGGGACACTGAAGCTTTCTTT	CASSLTTGDTEAFF
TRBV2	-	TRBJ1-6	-	TGTGCCAGCAAAATCGGTCTTAATTCACCCCTCCACTTT	CASKIGLNSPLHF
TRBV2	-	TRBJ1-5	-	TGTGCCAGCAGTGTTTCCCCAAATCAGCCCCAGCATTTT	CASSVSPNQPQHF
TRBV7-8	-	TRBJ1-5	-	TGTGCCAGCACCCGGACAGCCATTAGCAATCAGCCCCAGCATTTT	CASTRTAISNQPQHF
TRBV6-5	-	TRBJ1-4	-	TGTGCCAGCAGTTACGACGCCGGAGATGAAAAACTGTTTTTT	CASSYDAGDEKLFF
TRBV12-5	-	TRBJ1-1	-	TGTGCTAGTGGTTTGTCGGACAGACTCTTAGCTTTCTTT	CASGLSDRLLAFF
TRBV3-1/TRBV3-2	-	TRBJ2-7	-	TGTGCCAGCAGCCCCCAGGCTCGGACCTACGAGCAGTACTTC	CASSPQARTYEQYF
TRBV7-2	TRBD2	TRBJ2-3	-	TGTGCCAGCAGCTCCGATCCCCATCGAGCGGGAGTTGGCACAGATACGCAGTATTTT	CASSSDPHRAGVGTDTQYF
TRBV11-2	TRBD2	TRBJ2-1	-	TGTGCCAGCAGGACCTGGGGCGGGGGGCAAAACAATGAGCAGTTCTTC	CASRTWGGGQNNEQFF
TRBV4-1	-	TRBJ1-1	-	TGCGCCAGCAGCCGCGAATCCACTGAAGCTTTCTTT	CASSRESTEAFF
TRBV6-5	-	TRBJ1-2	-	TGTGCCAGCAGATCCGGGGGATCACCGTATGGCTACACCTTC	CASRSGGSPYGYTF
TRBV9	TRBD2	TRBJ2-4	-	TGTGCCAGCTCTATAGCGGGGGGGCCACTTAACATTCAGTACTTC	CASSIAGGPLNIQYF
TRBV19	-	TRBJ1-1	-	TGTGCCAGTAGTACCCTAGAAGGGGTTTTACCTGAAGCTTTCTTT	CASSTLEGVLPEAFF
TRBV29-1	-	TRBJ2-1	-	TGCAGCGGGGCGTACGATGAGCAGTTCTTC	CSGAYDEQFF
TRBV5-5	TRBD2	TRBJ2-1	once	TGTGCCAGCAGCTTGTCGGGGGGACTTTACAATGAGCAGTTCTTC	CASSLSGGLYNEQFF
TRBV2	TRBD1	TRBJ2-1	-	TGTGCCAGCAGTGTGGACAGGGGGAGCTCCTACAATGAGCAGTTCTTC	CASSVDRGSSYNEQFF
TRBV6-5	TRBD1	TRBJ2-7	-	TGTGCCAGCAGCTCGGGACAGGGGGACGCCTACGAGCAGTACTTC	CASSSGQGDAYEQYF
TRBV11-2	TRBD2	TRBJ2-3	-	TGTGCCAGCAGCCTGGGACGGGGGGGTGGAGATACGCAGTATTTT	CASSLGRGGGDTQYF
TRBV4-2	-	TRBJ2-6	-	TGTGCCAGCAGCCAAGATGGGAGCTCTGGGGCCAACGTCCTGACTTTC	CASSQDGSSGANVLTF
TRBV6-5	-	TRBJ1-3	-	TGTGCCAGCAGTTATTCCCCAGGGTCTGGAAACACCATATATTTT	CASSYSPGSGNTIYF
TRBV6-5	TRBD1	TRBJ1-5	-	TGTGCCAGCAGTCAACAGGGGGGAGGCAATCAGCCCCAGCATTTT	CASSQQGGGNQPQHF
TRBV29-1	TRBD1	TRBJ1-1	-	TGCAGCGTTGCGACAGGGACCGGATCGAACACTGAAGCTTTCTTT	CSVATGTGSNTEAFF
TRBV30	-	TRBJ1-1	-	TGTGCCTGGAGTCCCGATGGGAGGACTGAAGCTTTCTTT	CAWSPDGRTEAFF
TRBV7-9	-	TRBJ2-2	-	TGTGCCAGCAGCTTATCAGGGGAGCTGTTTTTT	CASSLSGELFF
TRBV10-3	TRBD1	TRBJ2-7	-	TGTGCCATCAGTGAGGGGAGGACAGGGGCTTCCTACGAGCAGTACTTC	CAISEGRTGASYEQYF
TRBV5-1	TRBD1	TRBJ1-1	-	TGCGCCAGCAGCGCGGATGGACAGGCGAACACTGAAGCTTTCTTT	CASSADGQANTEAFF
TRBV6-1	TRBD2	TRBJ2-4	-	TGTGCCAGCAGTGAAGAGACTAGCGGGGCCAAAAACATTCAGTACTTC	CASSEETSGAKNIQYF
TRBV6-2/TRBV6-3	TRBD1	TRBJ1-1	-	TGTGCCAGCAGTTTACAGGGGAAGCGGACTGAAGCTTTCTTT	CASSLQGKRTEAFF
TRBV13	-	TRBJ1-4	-	TGTGCCAGCAGCTTGGGTCAGGGGTCAGGAAAACTGTTTTTT	CASSLGQGSGKLFF
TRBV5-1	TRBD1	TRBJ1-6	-	TGCGCCAGCAGCTTGTACCCCGGGACAGATAATTCACCCCTCCACTTT	CASSLYPGTDNSPLHF
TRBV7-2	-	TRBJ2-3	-	TGTGCCAGCAGCTTAGCCACAGCCCCTGGGGGGGATACGCAGTATTTT	CASSLATAPGGDTQYF
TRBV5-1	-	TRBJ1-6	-	TGCGCCAGCACTACGGGACACGGCCGTGGTTCACCCCTCCACTTT	CASTTGHGRGSPLHF
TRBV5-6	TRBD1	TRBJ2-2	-	TGTGCCAGCAGCTTGGTCCAGGGGGACACCGGGGAGCTGTTTTTT	CASSLVQGDTGELFF
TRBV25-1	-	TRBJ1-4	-	TGTGCCAGCAGTGACCCCTCGGAGAAGAAAGGTTACGAAAAACTGTTTTTT	CASSDPSEKKGYEKLFF
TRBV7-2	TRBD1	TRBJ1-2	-	TGTGCCAGCAGCCTAAGAGACAGGGGGCTAGGCTACACCTTC	CASSLRDRGLGYTF
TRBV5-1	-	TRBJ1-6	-	TGCGCCAGCGCCGTGACCCGGACAGAGTTGGGGTCACCCCTCCACTTT	CASAVTRTELGSPLHF
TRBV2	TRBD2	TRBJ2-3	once	TGTGCCAGCGGGATGGGCGGGGGATTCTCAGATACGCAGTATTTT	CASGMGGGFSDTQYF
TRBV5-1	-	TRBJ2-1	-	TGCGCCAGCAGCCAACAGGGCCTGAGCTCCTACAATGAGCAGTTCTTC	CASSQQGLSSYNEQFF
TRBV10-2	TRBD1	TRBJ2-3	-	TGCGCCAGCAGACGGACAGGGGGCACAGATACGCAGTATTTT	CASRRTGGTDTQYF
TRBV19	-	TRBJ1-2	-	TGTGCCAGTAGAACATATAACTATGGCTACACCTTC	CASRTYNYGYTF
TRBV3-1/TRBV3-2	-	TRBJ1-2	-	TGTGCCAGCAGCACGCAGGCCGGCTACACCTTC	CASSTQAGYTF
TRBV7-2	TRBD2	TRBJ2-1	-	TGTGCCAGCAGCTTAGGACTAGCAGGTGAGCAGTTCTTC	CASSLGLAGEQFF
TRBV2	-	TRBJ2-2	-	TGTGCCAGCAAGTACAGGGCGAACACCGGGGAGCTGTTTTTT	CASKYRANTGELFF
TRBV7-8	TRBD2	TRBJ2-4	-	TGTGCCAGCAGCTCCTTCGGGAGGGCCGACAAAAACATTCAGTACTTC	CASSSFGRADKNIQYF
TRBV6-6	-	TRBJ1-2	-	TGTGCCAGCACTAGGGGGGGCTTATATTATGGCTACACCTTC	CASTRGGLYYGYTF
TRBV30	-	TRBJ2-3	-	TGTGCCTGGAGTGTACGGGATACGCAGTATTTT	CAWSVRDTQYF
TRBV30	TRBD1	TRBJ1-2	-	TGTGCCTGGAAGAGGACAGGGCCTTTGGACTATGGCTACACCTTC	CAWKRTGPLDYGYTF
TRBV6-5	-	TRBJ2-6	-	TGTGCCAGCATGCGAAACTCTGGGGCCAACGTCCTGACTTTC	CASMRNSGANVLTF
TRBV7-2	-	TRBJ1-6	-	TGTGCCAGCAGCTTAGGACAAGAGTCACCCCTCCACTTT	CASSLGQESPLHF
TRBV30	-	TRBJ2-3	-	TGTGCCTGGAGTGTATTCACCGGGATATACACAGATACGCAGTATTTT	CAWSVFTGIYTDTQYF
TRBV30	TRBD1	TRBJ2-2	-	TGTGCCTGGAGTGGGACAGGGATCAACGGGGAGCTGTTTTTT	CAWSGTGINGELFF
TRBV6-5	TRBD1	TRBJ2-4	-	TGTGCCAGCAGTTACTCAGGGGGCGCAGCCAAAAACATTCAGTACTTC	CASSYSGGAAKNIQYF
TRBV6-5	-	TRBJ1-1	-	TGTGCCAGCAGTCGGCAGGAGAACACTGAAGCTTTCTTT	CASSRQENTEAFF
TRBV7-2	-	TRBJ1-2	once	TGTGCCAGCAGCTTAAACAGTTTTAATGGCTACACCTTC	CASSLNSFNGYTF